This T cell receptor (beta chain) was identified in a study of vaccination effects on CD4 cells after COVID-19. The ViraFEST assay expanded antigen-specific CD4+ T cells with viral peptide pools before sequencing. At the end of over 8 days of culture, CD4+ T cells were isolated. None of the vaccinated had previously contracted SARS-CoV-2, and their nucleocapsid antibodies tested negative. Replacing half the medium with IL-2 medium was done on days 3 and 7. This clone was detected only once. Its matching antigen is unknown. V dropped 1 base and J dropped 3 bases, with 9 bases sitting between them. This CDR3 has 14 amino acids. Germline assignment: CDR1 MNHNS and CDR2 SASEGT. The data were produced by immunoSEQ multiplex PCR, yet TCRdb's version contains in-frame clones alone and is incomplete. The repertoire holds around 60,000 clones, with around 76% as singletons.

Sequencing used CD4+ T cells from PBMCs cultured with HCoV-NL63 spike peptides, obtained before COVID-19 vaccination. This receptor was taken from a human donor who received a COVID-19 vaccine. This chain joins TRBV6-1 and TRBJ2-5; perhaps TRBD1 as D (5 bases). The CDR3: CASSEGAGKETQYF. For the CDR3, the DNA is TGTGCCAGCAGTGAAGGGGCAGGGAAAGAGACCCAGTACTTC.